The 4 T cell receptor beta chains below were found in one sample sequenced in a study of monozygotic twins with inflammatory bowel disease. TCRdb re-called the 5' RACE reads; every CDR3 protein appears as one record, without DNA. The sample table sets out 350,000 to 400,000 distinct CDR3 sequences. The sample was blood. These receptor sequences come from a human donor with ulcerative colitis or Crohn's disease, or a healthy co-twin of an affected twin (not recorded which).

V is TRBV5-1 and J is TRBJ1-3. The CDR3 covers 16 residues. Germline CDR1 is SGHRS and CDR2 is YFSETQ. The CDR3 reads CASSFNGGFSGNTIYF.

The genes are TRBV5-1 and TRBJ1-5; TCRdb outputs TRBD1, but without DNA this stays unchecked. Germline CDR1 reads SGHRS; CDR2 reads YFSETQ. This CDR3 comprises 13 residues. CDR3 sequence: CASSFGGGQPQHF. Complete variable domain (other parts from reference TRBV5-1 and TRBJ1-5): KAGVTQTPRYLIKTRGQQVTLSCSPISGHRSVSWYQQTPGQGLQFLFEYFSETQRNKGNFPGRFSGRQFSNSRSEMNVSTLELGDSALYLCASSFGGGQPQHFGDGTRLSIL.

The CDR3: CAWEQGRSTEAFF. J is TRBJ1-1 and V is TRBV30; TCRdb's assignment of TRBD1 cannot be checked, as there is no DNA. The length of the CDR3 is 13 residues. Germline CDR1 reads GTSNPN; CDR2 reads SVGIG (reference sequence).

CDR3 sequence: CASSLTSIHEQYF. This chain uses TRBV5-1 with TRBJ2-7. There are 13 residues in the CDR3. Per the germline V gene, CDR1 is SGHRS and CDR2 is YFSETQ.